The rows below give T cell receptor beta chains drawn from one sample of a study of response to subunit inactivated influenza vaccine. TCRdb redid the calling of the RT-PCR reads with MiXCR, one entry per CDR3 protein. The sample contains roughly 190,000 distinct CDR3 sequences, 9.5% to 15% of which appear only once. This sample also appeared in a second study, on T cells expressing NK-cell markers.

The specimen comprised CD8+ T cells sorted from PBMCs, sampled roughly 13 days after vaccination. These receptor sequences come from a man in his fifties or sixties who received an inactivated influenza vaccine. CDR3s include the opening cysteine and the closing phenylalanine or tryptophan. A D gene is named only where the DNA matches it firmly. Clone size, where shown, is once, few, many, or a class for clones that have expanded.

V gene	clone size	J gene	D gene	CDR3 protein	CDR3 DNA
TRBV4-2	.	TRBJ2-1	TRBD2	CASSQGTSGTNEQFF	TGTGCCAGCAGCCAAGGGACTAGCGGGACCAATGAGCAGTTCTTC
TRBV12-3/TRBV12-4	.	TRBJ2-3	TRBD2	CASQRRDYSTDTQYF	TGTGCCAGCCAACGCCGGGACTATTCCACAGATACGCAGTATTTT
TRBV7-9	.	TRBJ1-1	TRBD1	CASSLGFGTGTNTEAFF	TGTGCCAGCAGCTTAGGATTCGGGACAGGGACAAACACTGAAGCTTTCTTT
TRBV4-3	few	TRBJ2-1	.	CASSQDWPVGSEQFF	TGCGCCAGCAGCCAAGATTGGCCTGTCGGTAGTGAGCAGTTCTTC
TRBV7-6	.	TRBJ2-5	TRBD2	CASSLRGLAGETQYF	TGTGCCAGCAGCTTAAGGGGACTAGCGGGAGAGACCCAGTACTTC
TRBV9	few	TRBJ1-1	.	CASSVSPGLFEGTEAFF	TGTGCCAGCAGCGTTTCCCCGGGCCTATTTGAAGGCACTGAAGCTTTCTTT
TRBV12-3/TRBV12-4	.	TRBJ2-1	TRBD2	CASRWRGGDEQFF	TGTGCCAGCCGCTGGCGGGGGGGCGATGAGCAGTTCTTC
TRBV12-3/TRBV12-4	.	TRBJ2-1	TRBD2	CASSRWGGEDHNEQFF	TGTGCCAGCAGCCGCTGGGGGGGAGAGGACCACAATGAGCAGTTCTTC
TRBV12-5	many	TRBJ1-1	.	CASGLRANTEAFF	TGTGCTAGTGGTTTGCGGGCGAACACTGAAGCTTTCTTT
TRBV28	few	TRBJ2-1	TRBD1	CASSHRDRGYNEQFF	TGTGCCAGCAGTCACCGGGACAGGGGCTACAATGAGCAGTTCTTC
TRBV2	.	TRBJ1-4	TRBD1	CASTTPGQANEKLFF	TGTGCCAGCACCACCCCGGGACAGGCTAATGAAAAACTGTTTTTT
TRBV2	.	TRBJ1-6	.	CASNLPGGLEDSPLHF	TGTGCCAGCAATCTTCCGGGGGGACTAGAGGATTCACCCCTCCACTTT
TRBV7-9	.	TRBJ2-1	TRBD2	CASSIGLAGVYEQFF	TGTGCCAGCAGCATAGGACTAGCGGGAGTCTATGAGCAGTTCTTC
TRBV21-1	many	TRBJ2-7	.	CASAYSGAPLYEQYF	TGTGCCAGCGCTTATTCAGGGGCCCCACTCTACGAGCAGTACTTC
TRBV15	few	TRBJ2-3	TRBD2	CATSRGPGGSTDTQYF	TGTGCCACCAGCAGAGGCCCGGGGGGGAGCACAGATACGCAGTATTTT
TRBV5-1	few	TRBJ2-6	TRBD1	CASSPGTGVYSGANVLTF	TGCGCCAGCAGCCCAGGGACAGGGGTCTACTCCGGGGCCAACGTCCTGACTTTC
TRBV5-1	.	TRBJ1-2	TRBD1	CASSWGQGSANYGYTF	TGCGCCAGCAGCTGGGGACAGGGGAGCGCTAACTATGGCTACACCTTC
TRBV7-6	few	TRBJ2-2	.	CASSPRGGVTGELFF	TGTGCCAGCAGCCCCCGCGGAGGGGTAACCGGGGAGCTGTTTTTT
TRBV4-3	.	TRBJ2-1	.	CASSQDLPGDYNEQFF	TGCGCCAGCAGCCAAGATTTGCCAGGGGACTACAATGAGCAGTTCTTC
TRBV6-2/TRBV6-3	many	TRBJ1-5	.	CASSYGGQPQHF	TGTGCCAGCAGTTACGGGGGACAGCCCCAGCATTTT
TRBV24-1	few	TRBJ2-2	.	CATSDPTVTGELFF	TGTGCCACCAGTGATCCCACAGTTACCGGGGAGCTGTTTTTT
TRBV9	once	TRBJ1-1	.	CASSVARGTEAFF	TGTGCCAGCAGCGTGGCCAGAGGCACTGAAGCTTTCTTT
TRBV27	medium-sized	TRBJ1-2	TRBD1	CASSPQGSYGYTF	TGTGCCAGCAGTCCACAGGGGAGCTATGGCTACACCTTC
TRBV7-7	few	TRBJ2-7	.	CASSLDDGSVEQYF	TGTGCTAGCAGCTTAGATGACGGAAGCGTCGAGCAGTACTTC
TRBV3-1	many	TRBJ2-1	.	CASSQGVFGGSYNEQFF	TGTGCCAGCAGCCAAGGGGTCTTTGGGGGGTCCTACAATGAGCAGTTCTTC
TRBV4-2	.	TRBJ2-1	TRBD2	CASSPGLLGGYNEQFF	TGTGCCAGCAGCCCTGGGCTCCTCGGGGGGTACAATGAGCAGTTCTTC
TRBV30	few	TRBJ2-5	.	CAWSVMEGWETQYF	TGTGCCTGGAGTGTAATGGAGGGTTGGGAGACCCAGTACTTC
TRBV12-3/TRBV12-4	few	TRBJ1-2	.	CASSEDRANYGYTF	TGTGCCAGCAGTGAGGACAGAGCTAACTATGGCTACACCTTC
TRBV10-3	few	TRBJ2-7	.	CASLAGNEQYF	TGTGCTAGCCTGGCAGGGAACGAGCAGTACTTC
TRBV20-1	many	TRBJ1-1	.	CSAETGGWAEAFF	TGCAGTGCTGAGACAGGTGGTTGGGCTGAAGCTTTCTTT
TRBV30	few	TRBJ2-2	TRBD2	CAWSEVLKFGGRGNGELFF	TGTGCCTGGAGTGAGGTGTTGAAATTCGGCGGGAGGGGAAACGGGGAGCTGTTTTTT
TRBV27	many	TRBJ2-7	.	CASSPTIRGYEQYF	TGTGCCAGCAGTCCGACTATTAGAGGCTACGAGCAGTACTTC
TRBV27	many	TRBJ1-1	.	CASSPTGLGTEAFF	TGTGCCAGCAGTCCTACAGGGTTGGGCACTGAAGCTTTCTTT
TRBV18	.	TRBJ2-7	.	CASSPGGIMYEQYF	TGTGCCAGCTCACCCGGCGGGATAATGTACGAGCAGTACTTC
TRBV12-3/TRBV12-4	few	TRBJ2-5	.	CASSLTAQETQYF	TGTGCCAGCAGTCTGACAGCCCAAGAGACCCAGTACTTC
TRBV12-3/TRBV12-4	.	TRBJ2-7	TRBD2	CASSFFGGEGEQYF	TGTGCCAGCAGTTTCTTCGGGGGGGAGGGGGAGCAGTACTTC
TRBV10-3	few	TRBJ2-1	.	CAISDIYNEQFF	TGTGCCATCAGTGATATTTACAATGAGCAGTTCTTC
TRBV2	.	TRBJ2-2	TRBD2	CATSPSGNTGELFF	TGTGCCACCTCCCCTAGCGGGAACACCGGGGAGCTGTTTTTT
TRBV10-3	.	TRBJ2-7	.	CAISFVFGEQYF	TGTGCCATCAGTTTCGTATTCGGCGAGCAGTACTTC
TRBV29-1	.	TRBJ2-1	.	CSVQEYNEQFF	TGCAGCGTTCAAGAATACAATGAGCAGTTCTTC
TRBV6-5	few	TRBJ2-3	.	CASSYAVGRRTDTQYF	TGTGCCAGCAGTTACGCTGTCGGGAGAAGAACAGATACGCAGTATTTT
TRBV29-1	.	TRBJ2-5	.	CSVELKGRFPETQYF	TGCAGCGTTGAACTCAAAGGAAGGTTCCCGGAGACCCAGTACTTC
TRBV24-1	many	TRBJ2-7	.	CATSDLRGYEQYF	TGTGCCACCAGTGATTTGCGCGGCTACGAGCAGTACTTC
TRBV2	many	TRBJ2-7	TRBD2	CASSSPLAGHSYEQYF	TGTGCCAGCAGTAGTCCCTTAGCGGGACACTCCTACGAGCAGTACTTC
TRBV2	.	TRBJ2-4	.	CASSERGWDIGNIQYF	TGTGCCAGCAGTGAAAGGGGTTGGGACATAGGAAACATTCAGTACTTC
TRBV6-2/TRBV6-3	.	TRBJ1-1	.	CASIYSSNGGTEAFF	TGTGCCAGCATTTACTCGTCAAATGGGGGCACTGAAGCTTTCTTT
TRBV20-1	many	TRBJ2-1	TRBD2	CSARRLAGGYEQFF	TGCAGTGCTAGACGACTAGCGGGGGGATATGAGCAGTTCTTC
TRBV3-1	once	TRBJ2-5	.	CASSLGRNQETQYF	TGTGCCAGCAGCCTAGGACGGAACCAAGAGACCCAGTACTTC
TRBV29-1	few	TRBJ2-7	.	CSVEQMGDSSYEQYF	TGCAGCGTCGAGCAAATGGGGGATAGCTCCTACGAGCAGTACTTC
TRBV5-5	.	TRBJ2-7	TRBD1	CASSLLRDREQYF	TGTGCCAGCAGCTTGCTCAGGGACAGAGAGCAGTACTTC
TRBV23-1	.	TRBJ2-2	TRBD2	CASSQSPGGDYTGELFF	TGCGCCAGCAGTCAATCCCCGGGGGGGGATTACACCGGGGAGCTGTTTTTT
TRBV29-1	.	TRBJ2-7	TRBD2	CSVESSGKAYEQYF	TGCAGCGTTGAGTCTAGCGGGAAGGCCTACGAGCAGTACTTC